This TCR beta chain emerged from a study of preoperative IRX-2 immunotherapy in early breast cancer. V lost 3 bases, J lost 0 bases, and 14 bases lay in between. CDR1 and CDR2 from the germline V gene are SGHVS and FNYEAQ. This CDR3 spans 17 amino acids. Produced via immunoSEQ multiplex PCR; TCRdb's table is partial and in-frame only. The sample lists about 98,000 clones; about nine tenths were seen once. As to treatment: preoperative locoregional IRX-2 cytokine immunotherapy. Patients received preoperative, locoregional IRX-2 cytokine immunotherapy in a phase Ib study. The clonotype was recovered from a human donor with breast cancer. J is TRBJ2-2 and V is TRBV7-6; D possibly corresponds to TRBD1 (6 bases). The starting material was tumor tissue, obtained after IRX-2 immunotherapy. CDR3 nucleotides: TGTGCCAGCAGCTTGGCCAGATGGACAGCGAACACCGGGGAGCTGTTTTTT. Residues: CASSLARWTANTGELFF.